The 6 T cell receptor beta chains presented below share a single source sample, sequenced in a study of CD8 T cells in Susac syndrome (dated by TCRdb to between 2018 and 2021). Library creation used the immunoSEQ multiplex PCR assay. RNA was extracted using the RNeasy kit, and roughly 0.5 to 1 microgram was reverse transcribed with random hexamers. TCRdb took the public reads, trimmed them with fastp at Q25, ran MiXCR for clone calling and kept in-frame beta chains. Every CDR3 protein is listed once, alongside the most common genes and DNA of its rows. In all, the sample holds approximately 160,000 distinct CDR3 sequences, and around 93% of those were seen once. Around 0.097% of the sample is held by the ten biggest clonotypes. Sequencing was done on a sample of CD4+ T cells from PBMCs. The origin of the receptors is a human donor with multiple sclerosis.

The rearrangement links TRBV2 to TRBJ2-5, with D unclear. Per the germline V gene, CDR1 is SNHLY and CDR2 is FYNNEI. Trimming removed 7 bases at V and 5 bases at J, with 14 bases between. The CDR3 totals 13 residues. CDR3 region: CASTRVGYETQYF. The CDR3, as DNA: TGTGCCAGCACCCGGGTGGGATACGAGACCCAGTACTTC.

This chain uses TRBV27 with TRBJ1-1; TRBD1 is a possible D gene (6 bases). Germline CDR1 and CDR2: MNHEY and SMNVEV (reference sequence). The CDR3 is 15 residues long. V shed 5 bases and J shed 4 bases, with 17 bases lying between them. DNA of the CDR3: TGTGCCAGCAGTCCCCTCGGGGGCGGGGGCACTGAAGCTTTCTTT. Translated: CASSPLGGGGTEAFF.

Only a few counts were recorded for this clonotype. V usage is TRBV5-1 and J usage is TRBJ2-6; D unclear. Germline CDR1 SGHRS, CDR2 YFSETQ. Trimming stripped 3 bases from V and 0 bases from J, with 7 bases between. CDR3 length equals 15 residues. CDR3 region: CASSYVGSGANVLTF. DNA of the CDR3: TGCGCCAGCAGCTACGTTGGCTCTGGGGCCAACGTCCTGACTTTC.

The rearrangement uses TRBV20-1 and TRBJ1-1; D unresolved. V lost 2 bases to trimming and J lost 1 base, with 11 bases between them. CDR1 is DFQATT, CDR2 SNEGSKA, per germline (reference sequence). CDR3 length: 14 amino acids. The CDR3, as DNA: TGCAGTGCTAGACCGGGAGCCCAGAACACTGAAGCTTTCTTT. Amino acids: CSARPGAQNTEAFF.

This clonotype was detected only a few times. The rearrangement joins TRBV18 to TRBJ2-7; the D gene is possibly TRBD1 (6 bases). This CDR3 has 14 amino acids. Per germline, CDR1 KGHSH and CDR2 LQKENI. V was clipped by 3 bases and J by 4 bases, with 13 bases between them. This CDR3 is CASSPRPGVYEQYF. CDR3 coding DNA: TGTGCCAGCTCACCTAGGCCAGGGGTATACGAGCAGTACTTC.

Concerning this clonotype itself: One junction end does not reproduce the germline sequence, and a read error may be involved. J is TRBJ2-7 and V is TRBV19; D might be TRBD1 or TRBD2, each matching 5 bases. Germline CDR1 LNHDA, CDR2 SQIVND (reference sequence). The CDR3 consists of 15 residues. The CDR3 bases are TGTGCCAGTAGTGACAGACAGAGGAGGTCCTACGAGCAGTGCTTC. Protein sequence: CASSDRQRRSYEQCF.